The source of this T cell receptor beta chain is a study of shared clonotypes between healthy human individuals. Across the whole study: The study used three CD4 naive, three CD4 memory, two CD8 naive and one CD8 memory plate per donor. Study observations and caveats: Naive subsets typically showed greater estimated richness than memory subsets.

Repertoires were generated with immunoSEQ multiplex PCR, while TCRdb's copy carries only in-frame clones and drops some. The sample lists around 2.1 million clones; almost 96% were seen once. Trimming shortened V by 4 bases and J by 5 bases, and 12 bases separated the two germline ends. CDR3 length: 13 amino acids. CDR1 and CDR2 from the germline V gene are SGHDT and YYEEEE. On this clone itself: Its cognate antigen is unknown.

The chain is built from TRBV5-6 and TRBJ2-5; TRBD1 is a possible D gene (5 bases). The sequence derives from a man between 18 and 35 years old in good health. The source material was naive CD4+ T cells sorted from blood. Subset described: CD45RA+ positively selected. CDR3 residues: CASSPTVLETQYF. For the CDR3, the DNA is TGTGCCAGCAGCCCGACAGTGTTGGAGACCCAGTACTTC.